This T cell receptor (beta chain) was found in a study of control samples from healthy donors and cancer patients. Using immunoSEQ multiplex PCR, the repertoire was profiled, and TCRdb retains in-frame clones only, with some absent. Among more than 30,000 clones listed, more than 70% were seen once. The CDR3 sequence is 15 residues long. Germline CDR1 is SGHVS and CDR2 is FNYEAQ. After removal of 5 bases from V and 4 bases from J, the junction contained 11 bases not matched to a gene. The sequenced material came from PBMCs. The V gene is TRBV7-6, the J gene TRBJ2-7; 7 bases map to TRBD2. The clonotype originates from a woman between 55 and 75 years old with lung cancer. In nucleotides, the CDR3 is TGTGCCAGCAGCCCAGGCGGGACTATACTATACGAGCAGTACTTC. It yields the protein CASSPGGTILYEQYF.